This section outlines one TCR beta chain sequence together with its context. Its specificity is not known. Libraries were prepared by immunoSEQ multiplex PCR; TCRdb keeps only in-frame clonotypes and omits some of them. The data show 150,000 to 200,000 clones, with just over 90% seen just once and 3.5% to 4.5% held by the top ten. Germline V gene sequence: CDR1 WNHNN, CDR2 SYGVQD (reference sequence). This CDR3 is built from 17 residues. Trimming cost V 0 bases and J 4 bases; bases outside gene matches: 7. This entry is derived from a study of T cell responses to AZD1222 COVID-19 vaccine. Study conclusions and caveats: Mapped onto spike, vaccine-associated CD4 TCRs spanned it and were dominant at 160-218 and 743-854. Females made up more of the donors, who were largely white British, and clonal diversity may have come out too low.

The specimen comprised peripheral blood, sampled on day 0 of AZD1222 vaccination. V and J are TRBV10-1 and TRBJ2-3, with 10 bases lining up with TRBD2. The clonotype originates from an adult in good health. This chain's CDR3 is CASSESLAGAGADTQYF. The CDR3 DNA follows: TGCGCCAGCAGTGAGTCGCTAGCGGGAGCGGGGGCAGATACGCAGTATTTT.